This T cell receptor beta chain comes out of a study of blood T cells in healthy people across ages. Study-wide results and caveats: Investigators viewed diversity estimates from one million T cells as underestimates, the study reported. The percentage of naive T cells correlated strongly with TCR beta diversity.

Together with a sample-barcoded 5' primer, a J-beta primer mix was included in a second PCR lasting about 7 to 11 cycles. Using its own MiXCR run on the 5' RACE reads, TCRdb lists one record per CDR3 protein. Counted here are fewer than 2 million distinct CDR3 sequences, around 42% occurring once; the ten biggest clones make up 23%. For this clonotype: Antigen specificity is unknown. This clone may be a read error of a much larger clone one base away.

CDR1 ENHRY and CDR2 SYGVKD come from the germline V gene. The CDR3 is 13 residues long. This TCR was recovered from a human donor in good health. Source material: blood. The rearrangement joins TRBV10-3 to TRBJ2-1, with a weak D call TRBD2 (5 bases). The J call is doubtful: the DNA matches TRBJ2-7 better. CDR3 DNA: TGTGCCACCTCCGGGGTAGCTTACAATGAGCAGTACTTC. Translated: CATSGVAYNEQYF.